This T cell receptor (beta chain) is from a study of blood T cell repertoires in COVID-19. Study as a whole: The United States, Italy and Spain supplied acute and convalescent COVID-19 samples.

The V gene lost 1 base and the J gene lost 4 bases, with 13 bases spanning the gap. CDR1 is MDHEN, CDR2 SYDVKM, per germline. The CDR3 contains 15 residues. Cohorts were assigned according to the clinical history that participants reported. Two consecutive negative NP/OP PCR tests, clearance, or resolved symptoms defined Cohort 3 recovery. The authors' processing: Estimated nucleated cell counts came from reference gene primer amplification. Assay used: immunoSEQ multiplex PCR; TCRdb lists only in-frame clones, some missing. D and trimming come from the DNA, and the V and J calls and clone size come from that table. The table includes some 190,000 clones, approximately 84% detected once.

The chain employs TRBV28 and TRBJ1-2, with a weak D call TRBD1 (5 bases). The clonotype comes from a young woman who had recovered from COVID-19. The sample consisted of PBMCs or T cells enriched from blood (not recorded which). The CDR3 coding sequence is TGTGCCAGCAGTTTATCGGAGTGGGGGGTCTATGGCTACACCTTC. It yields the protein CASSLSEWGVYGYTF.